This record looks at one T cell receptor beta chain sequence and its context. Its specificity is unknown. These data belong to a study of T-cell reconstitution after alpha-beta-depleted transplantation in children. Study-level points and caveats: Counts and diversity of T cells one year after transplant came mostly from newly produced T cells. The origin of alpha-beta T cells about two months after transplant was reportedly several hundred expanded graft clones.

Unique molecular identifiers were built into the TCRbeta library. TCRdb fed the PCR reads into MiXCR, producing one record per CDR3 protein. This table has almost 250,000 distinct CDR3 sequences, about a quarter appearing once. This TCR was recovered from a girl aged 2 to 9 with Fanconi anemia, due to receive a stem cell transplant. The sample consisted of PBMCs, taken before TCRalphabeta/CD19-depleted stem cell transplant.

CDR3 sequence (DNA): TGTGCCAGCAGTTTTGGGGGCTCAGCAGAGACCCAGTACTTC. Translated, it gives CASSFGGSAETQYF. This chain uses TRBV27 with TRBJ2-5, with D tentatively TRBD1 (6 bases). Germline V lookup: CDR1 MNHEY, CDR2 SMNVEV (reference sequence). V was clipped by 3 bases and J by 4 bases, with 12 bases between them. The CDR3 spans 14 residues.